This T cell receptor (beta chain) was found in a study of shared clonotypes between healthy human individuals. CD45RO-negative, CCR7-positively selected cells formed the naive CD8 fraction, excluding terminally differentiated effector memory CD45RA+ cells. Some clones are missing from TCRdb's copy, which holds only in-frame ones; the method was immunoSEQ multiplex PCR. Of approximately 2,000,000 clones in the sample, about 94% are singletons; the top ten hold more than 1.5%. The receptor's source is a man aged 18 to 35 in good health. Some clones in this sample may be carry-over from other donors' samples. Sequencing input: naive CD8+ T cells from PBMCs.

The CDR3 DNA follows: TGTGCCAGCAGCCAATACGGAGTGACTAACTATGGCTACACCTTC. Protein product: CASSQYGVTNYGYTF. V usage is TRBV9 and J usage is TRBJ1-2, with D hard to call. Trimming took 4 bases from V and 0 from J, leaving 13 bases between them. Germline V CDR1 and CDR2: SGDLS, YYNGEE. This CDR3 is 15 amino acids long.